At least ten counts were recorded for the clone carrying this T cell receptor (beta chain). Time point noted: patch test 2, 6 weeks after DPC sensitization. Treatment noted: therapeutic diphenylcyclopropenone sensitization with weekly scalp DPC. Unfractionated whole blood yielded the extracted total RNA. Trimming stripped 5 bases from V and 2 bases from J, with 17 bases between. There are 16 residues in the CDR3. This record comes from a study of human T cells and chemical hapten exposure. MiXCR, run by TCRdb on the RACE reads, gives a single entry per CDR3 protein. The sample includes roughly 120,000 distinct CDR3 sequences, 9.2% of them seen just once.

The sample in question was whole blood, obtained in connection with sensitization to the hapten diphenylcyclopropenone (DPC). The chain joins TRBV12-3 or TRBV12-4 to TRBJ2-3; tentatively, D is TRBD2 (6 bases). The receptor was derived from a woman in her forties with alopecia areata. Some clones in this sample may be carry-over from other donors' samples. CDR3 loop: CASSLLEGANTDTQYF. Here the CDR3 DNA reads TGTGCCAGCAGTCTGCTGGAGGGAGCAAACACAGATACGCAGTATTTT.